This TCR beta chain was recorded in a study of blood T cell repertoires in COVID-19. About the research overall: Samples representing acute and convalescent COVID-19 were sourced from the United States, Italy and Spain. T cells, B-cell-depleted T cells, or PBMCs provided the cDNA or gDNA that served as material.

The germline CDR1 and CDR2 sequences are GTSNPN and SVGIG (reference sequence). The CDR3 spans 15 residues. The junction had 14 bases not matched to a gene; V was cut back by 5 bases and J by 7 bases. Per the original methods: Reference gene primer amplification gave estimated nucleated cell counts. Data came from immunoSEQ multiplex PCR; TCRdb stores just in-frame clones and leaves some out. The V and J calls and clone size were taken over from that table, and D and trimming were inferred from the DNA. The table has tens of thousands of clones, over 80% seen once; the top ten hold roughly 5.9%. This TCR was sampled from a man aged 45 to 65 with active COVID-19. The chain has TRBV30 and TRBJ2-1; 7 bases match TRBD1. Sequencing was performed on peripheral blood. The CDR3 protein is CAWGVPGQNLNEQFF. CDR3 sequence (DNA): TGTGCCTGGGGGGTTCCGGGACAGAATCTAAATGAGCAGTTCTTC.